Sequencing of this T cell receptor beta chain was carried out in a study of blood T cell repertoires in COVID-19. Study context: Samples taken during acute and convalescent COVID-19 were collected in the United States, Italy and Spain.

Participants came from about two dozen US areas, aged about 18 to 89 years. The data were produced by immunoSEQ multiplex PCR, yet TCRdb's version contains in-frame clones alone and is incomplete. Among 120,000 to 150,000 clones listed, roughly 90% were seen once. Germline values: CDR1 LNHDA, CDR2 SQIVND (reference sequence). The CDR3 spans 18 residues. The ends lost 3 bases at V and 5 bases at J; junction bases unmatched: 7. The J gene is TRBJ2-2, the V gene TRBV19; 15 nucleotides match TRBD2. This TCR was sampled from a woman aged 25 to 39 with acute COVID-19. Sample: PBMCs or T cells enriched from blood (not recorded which). CDR3 in amino acids: CASSMGLAGGWGTGELFF. CDR3 DNA sequence: TGTGCCAGTAGTATGGGACTAGCGGGAGGCTGGGGGACCGGGGAGCTGTTTTTT.